The next 31 T cell receptor beta chains were all read from a single sample in a study of cytomegalovirus exposure and HLA in healthy donors. PCR employed 60 Vbeta and 13 Jbeta primers. Clones were read by immunoSEQ multiplex PCR, and TCRdb kept only the in-frame ones, dropping some. The repertoire holds roughly 200,000 clones, with roughly 80% as singletons. Sequencing was done on a sample of PBMCs. The receptors originated from a woman between 18 and 29 years old in good health and CMV-seronegative.

The CDR3 loop reads CASSLGLGGYNEQFF. The CDR3 nucleotides are TGTGCCAGCAGCTTAGGACTCGGGGGCTACAATGAGCAGTTCTTC. The rearrangement links TRBV7-2 to TRBJ2-1, with D perhaps TRBD2 (6 bases). The CDR3 consists of 15 residues. CDR1 is SGHTA, CDR2 FQGNSA, per germline. V was cut by 1 base and J by 3 bases, with 10 bases left in between.

This rearrangement joins TRBV30 to TRBJ1-6; weak D call: TRBD1 (6 bases). The CDR3 extends over 15 amino acids. Germline values: CDR1 GTSNPN, CDR2 SVGIG (reference sequence). Between the trimmed V and J ends, which lost 1 base and 4 bases, there was a span of 11 bases. The DNA of the CDR3 is TGTGCCTGGAGTGAATTGACAGGTTATAATTCACCCCTCCACTTT. Its protein is CAWSELTGYNSPLHF. The entire variable domain, with the rest obtained from reference TRBV30 and TRBJ1-6, is as follows: SQTIHQWPATLVQPVGSPLSLECTVEGTSNPNLYWYRQAAGRGLQLLFYSVGIGQISSEVPQNLSASRPQDRQFILSSKKLLLSDSGFYLCAWSELTGYNSPLHFGNGTRLTVT.

This rearrangement joins TRBV30 to TRBJ2-5, with 9 bases aligning to TRBD1. Germline values: CDR1 GTSNPN, CDR2 SVGIG (reference sequence). Losses at the gene ends were 0 bases for V and 11 bases for J; bases not matched to a gene: 10. The CDR3 has 14 amino acids. CDR3 sequence: CAWSVGTGSPKQYF. In DNA, the CDR3 is TGTGCCTGGAGTGTTGGGACAGGGAGTCCAAAGCAGTACTTC.

This clone has only one observation. The chain joins TRBV27 to TRBJ1-2; the D gene is possibly TRBD1 (6 bases). The CDR3 covers 14 residues. The germline CDR1 and CDR2 sequences are MNHEY and SMNVEV (reference sequence). With 4 bases removed from V and 8 bases from J, the gap between germline ends came to 17 bases. The CDR3 DNA reads TGTGCCAGCAGTTCCACGTACAGGGAGTGGGGCTACACCTTC. Protein: CASSSTYREWGYTF.

The genes are TRBV4-3 and TRBJ1-1; no clear D gene. Germline V gene sequence: CDR1 LGHNA, CDR2 YSLEER. Trimming removed 4 bases at V and 0 bases at J, with 9 bases between. The CDR3 loop spans 14 amino acids. The CDR3 sequence: CASSPPLMNTEAFF. CDR3 bases: TGCGCCAGCAGCCCCCCCCTTATGAACACTGAAGCTTTCTTT.

This clone was detected only once. The rearrangement links TRBV7-2 to TRBJ1-3; the D gene is possibly TRBD1 (6 bases). Germline V gene data show CDR1 as SGHTA and CDR2 as FQGNSA. V lost 5 bases and J 0 bases, leaving 17 bases between the germline ends. CDR3 size: 17 residues. The CDR3 here is CASSGTGTFFSGNTIYF. CDR3 DNA: TGTGCCAGCAGCGGGACCGGGACATTCTTCTCTGGAAACACCATATATTTT.

V gene TRBV10-3 combines with J gene TRBJ2-7, with 9 bases aligning to TRBD2. The germline gives CDR1 ENHRY, CDR2 SYGVKD. This CDR3 is built from 15 residues. After removal of 2 bases from V and 7 bases from J, the junction contained 9 bases not matched to a gene. The chain's CDR3 is CAISEAGLASGEQYF. CDR3 sequence (DNA): TGTGCCATCAGTGAGGCGGGACTAGCCTCGGGGGAGCAGTACTTC.

The rearrangement uses TRBV18 and TRBJ2-3; 7 bases are a match to TRBD2. V dropped 1 base and J dropped 3; count of bases not matched to a gene: 7. Germline V gives CDR1 KGHSH, CDR2 LQKENI. The CDR3 extends over 16 amino acids. The CDR3 protein is CASSPLGGRGTDTQYF. CDR3 nucleotides: TGTGCCAGCTCACCACTTGGCGGGAGAGGGACAGATACGCAGTATTTT.

This rearrangement joins TRBV7-8 to TRBJ1-1; 7 bases are shared with TRBD1. With 3 bases clipped from V and 4 bases from J, the junction kept 5 bases outside the gene matches. This CDR3 comprises 14 residues. CDR1 is SGHVS and CDR2 is FQNEAQ in the germline V gene. In DNA form, the CDR3 reads TGTGCCAGCAGCTTCGCAGGGGGATCCACTGAAGCTTTCTTT. Encoded protein: CASSFAGGSTEAFF.

V gene TRBV13 combines with J gene TRBJ2-7; 9 bases match TRBD2. The CDR3 is 13 amino acids. Germline CDR1 PRHDT, CDR2 FYEKMQ (reference sequence). V lost 5 bases, J lost 4 bases, and 3 bases stayed unmatched. The CDR3 sequence: CASSVLAGYEQYF. The CDR3 DNA reads TGTGCCAGCAGCGTCCTAGCGGGATACGAGCAGTACTTC.

The J gene is TRBJ1-2, the V gene TRBV18; D might be TRBD1 (6 bases). Germline V gives CDR1 KGHSH, CDR2 LQKENI. The ends were cut back, 2 bases at V and 6 bases at J, with 19 bases in the middle. The CDR3 has 16 residues. The chain's CDR3 is CASSPEQGSRLHGYTF. Here the CDR3 DNA reads TGTGCCAGCTCACCAGAACAGGGTTCACGCCTCCATGGCTACACCTTC.

J is TRBJ2-2 and V is TRBV10-1; TRBD2 aligns across 8 bases. CDR3 length: 15 residues. J lost 4 bases, V lost 4 bases, and 5 bases had no gene match. The germline V gene has CDR1 WNHNN and CDR2 SYGVQD (reference sequence). The CDR3 nucleotides read TGCGCCAGCAGTGGGCAGCGGGAGACCACCGGGGAGCTGTTTTTT. Protein sequence: CASSGQRETTGELFF.

This chain uses TRBV7-9 with TRBJ2-7; D possibly corresponds to TRBD2 (5 bases). Trimming cost V 3 bases and J 1 base, with 10 bases left between them. The CDR3 runs to 14 residues. Germline CDR1 reads SEHNR; CDR2 reads FQNEAQ (reference sequence). The CDR3 region has the DNA TGTGCCAGCAGCTTCAGAGCGGTGTCCTACGAGCAGTACGTC. Translated: CASSFRAVSYEQYV.

The chain couples TRBV6-1 to TRBJ1-2; unclear D gene. CDR1 and CDR2 (germline): MNHNS, SASEGT. The V and J ends lost 6 bases and 4 bases respectively, with 12 bases between them. This CDR3 has 13 residues. Written as DNA, the CDR3 is TGTGCCAGCAGCCTCGCAGACTCCTATGGCTACACCTTC. Protein product: CASSLADSYGYTF.

This rearrangement joins TRBV18 to TRBJ2-3, with 10 bases fitting TRBD2. The V and J ends lost 3 bases and 3 bases, in that order; junction bases with no gene match: 6. The CDR3 contains 16 residues. Germline CDR1 and CDR2: KGHSH and LQKENI. The CDR3 spells CASSPRTSGVTDTQYF. In DNA, the CDR3 is TGTGCCAGCTCACCCCGGACTAGCGGAGTTACAGATACGCAGTATTTT.

V gene TRBV19 combines with J gene TRBJ1-1, with no clear D. V dropped 3 bases and J dropped 0 bases, with 11 bases sitting between them. The CDR3 sequence is 15 residues long. Germline-derived CDR1 and CDR2 are LNHDA and SQIVND (reference sequence). CDR3 sequence: CASSIITEMNTEAFF. CDR3 DNA sequence: TGTGCCAGTAGTATCATAACAGAGATGAACACTGAAGCTTTCTTT. Supplemented by reference TRBV19 and TRBJ1-1, the full variable domain reads DGGITQSPKYLFRKEGQNVTLSCEQNLNHDAMYWYRQDPGQGLRLIYYSQIVNDFQKGDIAEGYSVSREKKESFPLTVTSAQKNPTAFYLCASSIITEMNTEAFFGQGTRLTVV.

The rearrangement uses TRBV9 and TRBJ2-3; 9 positions agree with TRBD2. CDR1 is SGDLS, CDR2 YYNGEE, per germline. CDR3 length equals 16 residues. Trimming removed 0 bases from V and 5 bases from J; junction bases left unmatched: 7. The CDR3: CASSVAPSGIGDTQYF. DNA for the CDR3: TGTGCCAGCAGCGTAGCTCCTAGCGGGATAGGAGATACGCAGTATTTT.

CDR3: CASSLDVGRLMGTEAFF. CDR3 in DNA: TGTGCCAGCAGCTTGGATGTAGGTCGACTAATGGGCACTGAAGCTTTCTTT. This chain connects TRBV5-6 to TRBJ1-1; no clear D. Trimming took 0 bases from V and 4 from J, leaving 19 bases between them. The CDR3 is 17 amino acids. Germline V lookup: CDR1 SGHDT, CDR2 YYEEEE.

The chain joins TRBV5-4 to TRBJ1-3; perhaps TRBD1 as D (5 bases). CDR3 length: 14 residues. Germline V gene sequence: CDR1 SGHNT, CDR2 YYREEE (reference sequence). V lost 1 base and J 1 base, leaving 6 bases between the germline ends. The DNA for the CDR3 is TGTGCCAGCAGCTTGTCAGGGTCTGGAAACACCATATATTTT. Translation: CASSLSGSGNTIYF.

The J gene is TRBJ1-1, the V gene TRBV2, with TRBD1 as a possible D gene (6 bases). The length of the CDR3 is 15 residues. V was trimmed by 4 bases and J by 6 bases, leaving 18 bases between them. In germline, CDR1 is SNHLY, CDR2 FYNNEI. DNA of the CDR3: TGTGCCAGCAGTGTTGCGGGGGGGCACATGTCTGAAGCTTTCTTT. This encodes CASSVAGGHMSEAFF.

This clone has only a few counts. The chain employs TRBV6-6 and TRBJ1-5; D gene unclear. The ends were cut back, 4 bases at V and 4 bases at J, with 11 bases in the middle. Germline CDR1 is MNHNY and CDR2 is SVGAGI (reference sequence). The CDR3 sequence is 14 residues long. The CDR3 DNA follows: TGTGCCAGCAGTTCCGTCGGAGGAAATCAGCCCCAGCATTTT. Translation gives CASSSVGGNQPQHF.

The chain combines TRBV6-1 with TRBJ2-3; TRBD2 agrees at 13 bases. In germline, CDR1 is MNHNS, CDR2 SASEGT. The V and J ends lost 0 bases and 2 bases, in that order; junction bases with no gene match: 5. This CDR3 contains 18 residues. CDR3 sequence: CASSEAPGLAGLTDTQYF. The DNA of the CDR3 is TGTGCCAGCAGTGAAGCGCCGGGACTAGCGGGACTCACAGATACGCAGTATTTT.

The V gene is TRBV21-1, the J gene TRBJ2-5; the table calls TRBD2, which could not be checked here. TRBV21-1 is a documented pseudogene. The CDR3 has 17 amino acids. The CDR3 sequence: CASSQRSSGRAWETQYF. In DNA form, the CDR3 reads TGTGCCAGCAGCCAAAGGAGTAGCGGGAGGGCCTGGGAGACCCAGTACTTC.

CDR3 region: CASSFEDNPTQYF. DNA of the CDR3: TGTGCCAGCAGCTTTGAGGACAACCCGACCCAGTACTTC. The chain recombines TRBV7-9 with TRBJ2-5; tentatively, D is TRBD1 (5 bases). V was pared by 3 bases and J by 7 bases, with 12 bases between. CDR1 SEHNR and CDR2 FQNEAQ come from the germline V gene (reference sequence). The length of the CDR3 is 13 residues.

For the CDR3, the DNA is TGTGCCAGTAGTATGAATCCGGTAGCGGTTAGCACAGATACGCAGTATTTT. It translates to CASSMNPVAVSTDTQYF. V gene TRBV19 combines with J gene TRBJ2-3; possible D gene TRBD2, 6 bases. The germline CDR1 and CDR2 sequences are LNHDA and SQIVND (reference sequence). V was shortened by 3 bases and J by 0 bases, with 16 bases between the two germline ends. This CDR3 has 17 residues.

The chain is built from TRBV30 and TRBJ1-2; D is unresolved. The CDR3 contains 14 residues. Trimming removed 1 base at V and 14 bases at J, with 23 bases between. Looked up from germline, CDR1 is GTSNPN and CDR2 is SVGIG (reference sequence). CDR3 bases: TGTGCCTGGAGTGGTCGAGGCGCCCCCGGATTGCGAACCTTC. This encodes CAWSGRGAPGLRTF.

The V and J genes are TRBV19 and TRBJ1-5; 9 bases map to TRBD1. The V gene end was trimmed by 8 bases and the J gene end by 11 bases; junction bases not matched to a gene: 13. This CDR3 spans 14 amino acids. CDR1 and CDR2 (germline): LNHDA, SQIVND (reference sequence). CDR3 DNA sequence: TGTGCCAGTGCCCCTGGACAGGGGCCTTTGGCCCAGCATTTT. Translated: CASAPGQGPLAQHF.

The J gene is TRBJ2-2, the V gene TRBV12-5; D is possibly TRBD1 (5 bases). Germline V gene lookup returns CDR1 LGHNT and CDR2 FRNRAP. V lost 3 bases to trimming and J lost 0 bases, with 8 bases between them. The CDR3 contains 15 residues. DNA of the CDR3: TGTGCTAGTGGTTTACAGGTTGCGAACACCGGGGAGCTGTTTTTT. This gives the protein CASGLQVANTGELFF.

The CDR3 reads CASTPLQGHSYNEQFF. CDR3 nucleotides: TGTGCCAGCACCCCACTCCAGGGACACTCCTACAATGAGCAGTTCTTC. The chain links TRBV28 to TRBJ2-1; D might be TRBD1 (6 bases). The ends were cut back, 7 bases at V and 0 bases at J, with 16 bases in the middle. CDR1 MDHEN and CDR2 SYDVKM come from the germline V gene. The CDR3 spans 16 residues. Full variable domain (remainder filled in from reference TRBV28 and TRBJ2-1): DVKVTQSSRYLVKRTGEKVFLECVQDMDHENMFWYRQDPGLGLRLIYFSYDVKMKEKGDIPEGYSVSREKKERFSLILESASTNQTSMYLCASTPLQGHSYNEQFFGPGTRLTVL.

The genes are TRBV28 and TRBJ2-7; D may be TRBD2 (6 bases). V was trimmed by 6 bases and J by 6 bases, leaving 12 bases between them. This CDR3 comprises 12 residues. Germline V gene data show CDR1 as MDHEN and CDR2 as SYDVKM. CDR3 in DNA: TGTGCCAGCAGCCGTCTAGCGTCCGAGCAGTACTTC. This codes for CASSRLASEQYF.

The rearrangement links TRBV5-5 to TRBJ2-1, with 8 bases matching TRBD2. The germline gives CDR1 SGHKS, CDR2 YYEKEE (reference sequence). V lost 1 base to trimming and J lost 2 bases; unmatched junction nucleotides: 2. The CDR3 loop spans 15 amino acids. The DNA of the CDR3 is TGTGCCAGCAGCTTGACTAGCGGCGCCTACAATGAGCAGTTCTTC. Translated: CASSLTSGAYNEQFF.